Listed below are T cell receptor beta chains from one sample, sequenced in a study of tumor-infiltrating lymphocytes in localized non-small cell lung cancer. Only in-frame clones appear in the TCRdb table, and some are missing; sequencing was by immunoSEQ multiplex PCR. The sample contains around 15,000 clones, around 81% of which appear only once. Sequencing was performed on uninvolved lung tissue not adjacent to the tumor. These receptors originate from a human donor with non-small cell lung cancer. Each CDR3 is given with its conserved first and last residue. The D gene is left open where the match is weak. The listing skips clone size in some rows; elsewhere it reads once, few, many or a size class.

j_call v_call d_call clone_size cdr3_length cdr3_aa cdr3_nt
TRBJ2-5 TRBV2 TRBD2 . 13 CASSVRLAETQYF TGTGCCAGCAGTGTGCGACTAGCGGAGACCCAGTACTTC
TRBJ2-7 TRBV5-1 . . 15 CASSTTGLRSYEQYF TGCGCCAGCAGTACCACAGGGTTGCGATCCTACGAGCAGTACTTC
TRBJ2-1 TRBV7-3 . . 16 CASSPRVAATYNEQFF TGTGCCAGCAGCCCAAGGGTAGCAGCTACCTACAATGAGCAGTTCTTC
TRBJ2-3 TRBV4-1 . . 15 CASSQDQGKGDTQYF TGCGCCAGCAGCCAAGATCAGGGTAAAGGAGATACGCAGTATTTT
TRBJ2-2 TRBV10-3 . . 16 CAISESGQTNTGELFF TGTGCCATCAGTGAGTCGGGGCAGACCAACACCGGGGAGCTGTTTTTT
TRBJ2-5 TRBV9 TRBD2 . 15 CASSVGTSGEETQYF TGTGCCAGCAGCGTAGGGACTAGCGGAGAGGAGACCCAGTACTTC
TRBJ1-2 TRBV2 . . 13 CASSLGVPETYTF TGTGCCAGCTCTCTAGGGGTACCGGAAACTTACACCTTC
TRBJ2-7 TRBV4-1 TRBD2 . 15 CASSQVSGNSYEQYF TGCGCCAGCAGCCAAGTTAGCGGGAACTCCTACGAGCAGTACTTC
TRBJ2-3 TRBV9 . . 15 CASSVWRGGTDTQYF TGTGCCAGCAGCGTATGGCGGGGTGGCACAGATACGCAGTATTTT
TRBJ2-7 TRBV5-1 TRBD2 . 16 CASSSKKGLAGDEQYF TGCGCCAGCAGCTCTAAAAAGGGACTAGCGGGAGACGAGCAGTACTTC
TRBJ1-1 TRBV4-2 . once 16 CASSQEIQGWGAEAFF TGTGCCAGCAGCCAAGAGATCCAGGGATGGGGCGCTGAAGCTTTCTTT
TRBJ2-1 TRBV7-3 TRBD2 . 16 CASSHSGSFSYNEQFF TGTGCCAGCAGTCATAGCGGGAGCTTCTCCTACAATGAGCAGTTCTTC
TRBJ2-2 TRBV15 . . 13 CATSRRAGGELFF TGTGCCACCTCGAGGAGGGCCGGCGGGGAGCTGTTTTTT
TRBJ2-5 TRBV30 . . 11 CAWGSGETQYF TGTGCCTGGGGCTCTGGAGAGACCCAGTACTTC
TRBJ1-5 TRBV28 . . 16 CASSPFQGSLDQPQHF TGTGCCAGCAGCCCTTTTCAGGGATCCCTCGATCAGCCCCAGCATTTT
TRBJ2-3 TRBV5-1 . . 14 CASSLPGDVDTQYF TGCGCCAGCAGCTTGCCGGGAGACGTAGATACGCAGTATTTT
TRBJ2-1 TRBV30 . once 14 CAWSSGQGGNEQFF TGTGCCTGGAGTAGCGGGCAAGGTGGGAATGAGCAGTTCTTC
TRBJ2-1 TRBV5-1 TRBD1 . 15 CASSHRDRSGDEQFF TGCGCCAGCAGTCACCGGGACAGGTCGGGCGATGAGCAGTTCTTC
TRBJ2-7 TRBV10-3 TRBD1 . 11 CATGQGAEQYF TGTGCCACGGGACAGGGTGCCGAGCAGTACTTC
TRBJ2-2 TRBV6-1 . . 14 CASSEGLNTGELFF TGTGCCAGCAGTGAGGGACTTAACACCGGGGAGCTGTTTTTT
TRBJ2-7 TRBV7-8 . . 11 CASSYADEQYF TGTGCCAGCAGCTACGCCGACGAGCAGTACTTC
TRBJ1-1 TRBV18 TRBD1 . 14 CASSRNRPGQEAFF TGTGCCAGCTCCCGAAACCGCCCGGGACAGGAAGCTTTCTTT
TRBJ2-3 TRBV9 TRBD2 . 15 CASSVGGRAWDTQYF TGTGCCAGCAGCGTAGGCGGGAGGGCCTGGGATACGCAGTATTTT
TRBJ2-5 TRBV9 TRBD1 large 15 CASSVWDRGLETQYF TGTGCCAGCAGCGTATGGGACAGGGGGCTGGAGACCCAGTACTTC
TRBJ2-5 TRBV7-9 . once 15 CASSPLGARGETQYF TGTGCCAGCAGCCCGCTCGGGGCCAGAGGGGAGACCCAGTACTTC
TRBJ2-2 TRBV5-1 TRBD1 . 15 CASRTGQTNTGELFF TGCGCCAGCAGAACGGGACAGACTAACACCGGGGAGCTGTTTTTT
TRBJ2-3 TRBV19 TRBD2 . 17 CASSTGPLAGFTDTQYF TGTGCCAGTAGTACGGGCCCACTAGCGGGTTTCACAGATACGCAGTATTTT
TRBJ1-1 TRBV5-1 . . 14 CATRLWAGNTEAFF TGCGCCACCCGTTTGTGGGCAGGGAACACTGAAGCTTTCTTT
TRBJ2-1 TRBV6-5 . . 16 CASSYLRGGRDNEQFF TGTGCCAGCAGTTATCTGAGAGGCGGGCGGGACAATGAGCAGTTCTTC
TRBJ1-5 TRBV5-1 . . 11 CASSWGISQHF TGCGCCAGCAGCTGGGGCATCTCCCAGCATTTT
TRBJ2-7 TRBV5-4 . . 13 CASSFVGSDEQYF TGTGCCAGCAGCTTTGTGGGTTCCGACGAGCAGTACTTC
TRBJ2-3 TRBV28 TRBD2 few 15 CASSLWREGIDTQYF TGTGCCAGCAGTTTATGGCGGGAGGGGATAGATACGCAGTATTTT
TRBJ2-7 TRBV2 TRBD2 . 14 CASGLAATTYEQYF TGTGCCAGCGGACTAGCGGCAACTACCTACGAGCAGTACTTC
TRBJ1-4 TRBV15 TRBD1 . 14 CATSRDRANEKLFF TGTGCCACCAGCCGGGACAGGGCGAATGAAAAACTGTTTTTT
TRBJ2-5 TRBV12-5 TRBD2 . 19 CASGLTGTSGEDLQETQYF TGTGCTAGTGGTTTAACAGGGACTAGCGGAGAGGACCTTCAAGAGACCCAGTACTTC
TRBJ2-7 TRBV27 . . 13 CASRQLGSYEQYF TGTGCCAGCAGACAGTTGGGCTCCTACGAGCAGTACTTC
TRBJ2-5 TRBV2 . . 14 CASKESGAGRTQYF TGTGCCAGCAAGGAGTCGGGGGCTGGCCGGACCCAGTACTTC
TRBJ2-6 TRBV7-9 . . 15 CASSLPGVGANVLTF TGTGCCAGCAGCTTACCCGGGGTCGGGGCCAACGTCCTGACTTTC
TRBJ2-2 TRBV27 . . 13 CASSFARGGELFF TGTGCCAGCAGTTTTGCTCGGGGCGGGGAGCTGTTTTTT
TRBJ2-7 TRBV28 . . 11 CASSYSYEQYF TGTGCCAGCAGTTACTCCTACGAGCAGTACTTC
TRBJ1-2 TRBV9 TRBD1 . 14 CASSPRTGGSGYTF TGTGCCAGCAGCCCCCGGACAGGAGGGTCTGGCTACACCTTC
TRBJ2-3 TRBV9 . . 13 CASSPPSTDTQYF TGTGCCAGCAGCCCACCTAGCACAGATACGCAGTATTTT
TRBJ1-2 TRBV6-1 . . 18 CASSENTGTPERNYGYTF TGTGCCAGCAGTGAGAACACCGGGACACCCGAGAGGAACTATGGCTACACCTTC
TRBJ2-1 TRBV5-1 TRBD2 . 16 CASSLRAGGLANEQFF TGCGCCAGCAGTCTGAGAGCGGGAGGGTTGGCCAATGAGCAGTTCTTC
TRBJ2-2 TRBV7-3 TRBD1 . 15 CASSLGRDSTGELFF TGTGCCAGCAGCTTGGGCCGGGACAGCACCGGGGAGCTGTTTTTT
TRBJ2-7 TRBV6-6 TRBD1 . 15 CASTFTGGQGYEQYF TGTGCCAGCACCTTCACAGGGGGCCAAGGCTACGAGCAGTACTTC
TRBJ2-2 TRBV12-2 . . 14 CASRFPGEAGELFF TGTGCAAGTCGCTTTCCAGGGGAAGCCGGGGAGCTGTTTTTT
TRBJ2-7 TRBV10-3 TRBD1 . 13 CAISDRGFNEQYF TGTGCCATCAGCGACAGGGGGTTCAACGAGCAGTACTTC
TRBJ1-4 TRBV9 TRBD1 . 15 CASSAGTGYNEKLFF TGTGCCAGCAGCGCCGGGACAGGGTATAATGAAAAACTGTTTTTT
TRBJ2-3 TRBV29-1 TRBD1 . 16 CSVVGGQGASTDTQYF TGCAGCGTCGTAGGGGGGCAGGGGGCTTCCACAGATACGCAGTATTTT
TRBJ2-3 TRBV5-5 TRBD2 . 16 CASSPYGGGETDTQYF TGTGCCAGCAGTCCCTACGGGGGGGGAGAAACAGATACGCAGTATTTT
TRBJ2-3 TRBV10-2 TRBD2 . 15 CASSDRGVGADTQYF TGCGCCAGCAGTGACCGGGGGGTCGGTGCAGATACGCAGTATTTT
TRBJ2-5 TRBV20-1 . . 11 CSARGSETQYF TGCAGTGCTAGGGGTAGCGAGACCCAGTACTTC
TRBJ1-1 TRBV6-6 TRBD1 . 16 CASSFPDRGGVTEAFF TGTGCCAGCAGTTTCCCAGACAGGGGGGGAGTCACTGAAGCTTTCTTT
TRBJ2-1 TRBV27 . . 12 CASSVQGYEQFF TGTGCCAGCAGTGTCCAGGGTTATGAGCAGTTCTTC